The 23 T cell receptor beta chains given below trace back to one sample, sequenced in a study of cytomegalovirus exposure and HLA in healthy donors. Both 60 Vbeta primers and 13 Jbeta primers went into the PCR. Only in-frame clones appear in the TCRdb table, and some are missing; sequencing was by immunoSEQ multiplex PCR. The sample lists about 180,000 clones; roughly 82% were seen once. The sample consisted of PBMCs. The receptors shown here come from a man aged 35-49 years in good health and CMV-seronegative.

The chain couples TRBV11-3 to TRBJ2-7; TRBD1 matches 7 bases. V shed 1 base and J 7 bases; nucleotides not matched to a gene: 10. This CDR3 spans 15 amino acids. Germline V lookup: CDR1 SGHNT, CDR2 YENEEA. The CDR3: CASSLGGDRVIEQYF. For the CDR3, the DNA is TGTGCCAGCAGCTTAGGGGGCGACAGGGTAATAGAGCAGTACTTC.

The rearrangement links TRBV6-6 to TRBJ2-1; TRBD2 is a possible D gene (6 bases). Germline values: CDR1 MNHNY, CDR2 SVGAGI (reference sequence). The ends were cut back, 6 bases at V and 5 bases at J, with 17 bases in the middle. The CDR3 is made up of 15 amino acids. The CDR3 nucleotides are TGTGCCAGCAGGGGAGGTAGTGGAATTAACAATGAGCAGTTCTTC. Translated, it gives CASRGGSGINNEQFF.

The rearrangement uses TRBV9 and TRBJ2-5; tentatively, D is TRBD2 (6 bases). CDR3 size: 15 residues. V dropped 0 bases and J dropped 5 bases, with 14 bases sitting between them. Germline V gives CDR1 SGDLS, CDR2 YYNGEE. The CDR3 region has the DNA TGTGCCAGCAGCGTAGCCGGCGGGATAGAGGAGACCCAGTACTTC. Its protein product is CASSVAGGIEETQYF.

This clone appeared a few times. The genes are TRBV19 and TRBJ2-2, with 9 bases that match TRBD1. CDR1 LNHDA and CDR2 SQIVND come from the germline V gene (reference sequence). This CDR3 has 14 residues. J lost 16 bases, V lost 5 bases, and 14 bases had no gene match. CDR3 sequence: CASSGGTGQGSQFF. CDR3 nucleotides: TGTGCCAGTAGTGGGGGTACGGGACAGGGTTCCCAGTTTTTT.

The CDR3 sequence: CASSIGTGANYGYTF. The DNA for the CDR3 is TGTGCCAGCAGCATCGGGACGGGAGCTAACTATGGCTACACCTTC. The genes are TRBV5-8 and TRBJ1-2; tentative D call: TRBD1 (5 bases). Between the trimmed V and J ends, which lost 4 bases and 0 bases, there was a span of 13 bases. Germline V CDR1 and CDR2: SGHTS, YDEGEE. CDR3 length equals 15 residues.

In its sample, this clone was seen once. The CDR3 DNA follows: TGTGCCAGTAGTATAGATTGGCGGGGTTCAGGAGAGACCCAGTACTTC. Translated, it gives CASSIDWRGSGETQYF. The chain joins TRBV19 to TRBJ2-5; D is perhaps TRBD2 (6 bases). Germline assignment: CDR1 LNHDA and CDR2 SQIVND (reference sequence). Trimming removed 0 bases from V and 4 bases from J, with 15 bases in between. The CDR3 totals 16 residues.

This chain connects TRBV30 to TRBJ1-3; D unresolved. CDR3 size: 11 residues. Germline V gives CDR1 GTSNPN, CDR2 SVGIG (reference sequence). V lost 4 bases and J 3 bases, leaving 4 bases between the germline ends. CDR3 protein: CAWTRGNTIYF. DNA of the CDR3: TGTGCCTGGACCCGTGGAAACACCATATATTTT.

This chain joins TRBV28 and TRBJ2-4; 7 bases are shared with TRBD2. There are 18 residues in the CDR3. Unmatched junction bases numbered 15, after V lost 4 bases and J lost 3 bases. Germline CDR1 is MDHEN and CDR2 is SYDVKM. DNA for the CDR3: TGTGCCAGCAGTTCTCGGAAGGGAGGGCCGTCTCGCAAAAACATTCAGTACTTC. Translated: CASSSRKGGPSRKNIQYF.

As to this clone: This same CDR3 is encoded by further DNA sequences in the sample. The chain employs TRBV11-2 and TRBJ2-5; 8 bases are a match to TRBD2. The CDR3 loop spans 17 amino acids. Germline trimming cut 5 bases from V and 2 bases from J; bases unmatched to any gene: 13. Germline V lookup: CDR1 SGHAT, CDR2 FQNNGV. The CDR3 region is CASSKRARGGRQETQYF. The CDR3, as DNA: TGTGCCAGCAGCAAAAGGGCCCGGGGGGGCCGTCAAGAGACCCAGTACTTC.

The rearrangement links TRBV7-2 to TRBJ2-7; D unresolved. Per germline, CDR1 SGHTA and CDR2 FQGNSA. V shed 3 bases and J shed 0 bases, with 3 bases lying between them. CDR3 length equals 12 residues. CDR3 sequence reads: CASSFSSYEQYF. The CDR3 region has the DNA TGTGCCAGCAGCTTCTCCTCCTACGAGCAGTACTTC.

A word on this clone: At one of its ends the junction is not consistent with the germline gene, which may arise from a read error. The chain is built from TRBV28 and TRBJ2-7; 10 bases match TRBD2. There are 13 residues in the CDR3. Looked up from germline, CDR1 is MDHEN and CDR2 is SYDVKM. CDR3 DNA sequence: TGTGCCAGCACCGAACTAGCGGGGACGAGTCTACACTTC. Translation gives CASTELAGTSLHF.

The chain couples TRBV28 to TRBJ2-7, with D perhaps TRBD2 (5 bases). The V and J ends lost 2 bases and 3 bases respectively, with 14 bases between them. The CDR3 is 15 residues long. Germline-derived CDR1 and CDR2 are MDHEN and SYDVKM. In DNA form, the CDR3 reads TGTGCCAGCAGTTTACGGGGAAGGGCAAGCTACGAGCAGTACTTC. Protein product: CASSLRGRASYEQYF.

The rearrangement links TRBV14 to TRBJ1-5, with a weak D call TRBD1 (6 bases). Trimming removed 1 base at V and 1 base at J, with 11 bases between. This CDR3 has 16 amino acids. CDR1 SGHDN and CDR2 FVKESK come from the germline V gene. CDR3 DNA: TGTGCCAGCAGCCAAGGGGTCAGGGGAAGCAATCAGCCCCAGCATTTT. Protein sequence: CASSQGVRGSNQPQHF.

In DNA, the CDR3 is TGTGCCAGCAGCCCCATCGACGGGTGGAACACTGAAGCTTTCTTT. Protein: CASSPIDGWNTEAFF. The chain recombines TRBV5-5 with TRBJ1-1, with D uncertain. V dropped 4 bases and J dropped 1 base, with 14 bases sitting between them. From germline, CDR1 is SGHKS and CDR2 YYEKEE (reference sequence). The CDR3 spans 15 residues.

The genes are TRBV5-1 and TRBJ2-2, with 10 bases lining up with TRBD2. This CDR3 has 16 amino acids. Per the germline V gene, CDR1 is SGHRS and CDR2 is YFSETQ. The V segment lost 4 bases and the J segment 0 bases; nucleotides outside the gene matches: 3. The CDR3 sequence is CASSGLAGANTGELFF. CDR3 nucleotides: TGCGCCAGCAGCGGTCTAGCGGGGGCGAACACCGGGGAGCTGTTTTTT.

The V and J genes are TRBV5-1 and TRBJ1-2; 9 bases are shared with TRBD1. The CDR3 length is 14 residues. Germline V gene lookup returns CDR1 SGHRS and CDR2 YFSETQ. J was trimmed by 7 bases and V by 2 bases; bases with no gene match: 6. The CDR3: CASSFGQGNGGYTF. CDR3 coding DNA: TGCGCCAGCAGCTTTGGACAGGGGAATGGTGGCTACACCTTC.

The chain employs TRBV18 and TRBJ1-2; 8 bases match TRBD1. The junction had 8 bases not matched to a gene; V was cut back by 6 bases and J by 2 bases. This CDR3 is 15 amino acids long. Per the germline V gene, CDR1 is KGHSH and CDR2 is LQKENI. Written as DNA, the CDR3 is TGTGCCAGCTCGCTAGACAGGGGAGGCAACTATGGCTACACCTTC. Translated, it gives CASSLDRGGNYGYTF.

The chain recombines TRBV7-8 with TRBJ1-4; TRBD1 agrees at 9 bases. V dropped 2 bases and J dropped 8; count of bases not matched to a gene: 3. The CDR3 covers 14 residues. CDR1 and CDR2 (germline): SGHVS, FQNEAQ. The CDR3 DNA reads TGTGCCAGCAGCTTACGGACAGGGGTGGAAAAACTGTTTTTT. Residues: CASSLRTGVEKLFF.

The rearrangement joins TRBV6-1 to TRBJ2-7, with TRBD2 matching over 7 bases. Germline CDR1 MNHNS, CDR2 SASEGT. CDR3 length equals 14 residues. V lost 8 bases, J lost 1 base, and 8 bases stayed unmatched. CDR3 protein: CASGAGDSSYEQYF. CDR3 coding DNA: TGTGCCAGCGGTGCGGGAGATTCGTCCTACGAGCAGTACTTC.

The rearrangement links TRBV7-9 to TRBJ1-5; 7 nucleotides agree with TRBD1. The CDR3 is 16 residues long. Germline-derived CDR1 and CDR2 are SEHNR and FQNEAQ (reference sequence). With 4 bases clipped from V and 0 bases from J, the junction kept 6 bases outside the gene matches. The CDR3 bases are TGTGCCAGCAGCTCTTACGGGACAGATAGCAATCAGCCCCAGCATTTT. Translation: CASSSYGTDSNQPQHF.

The chain couples TRBV30 to TRBJ2-5, with 7 bases that match TRBD1. Germline assignment: CDR1 GTSNPN and CDR2 SVGIG (reference sequence). The V and J ends lost 2 bases and 5 bases, in that order; junction bases with no gene match: 5. The CDR3 consists of 13 residues. The chain's CDR3 is CAWSFQGVETQYF. The CDR3 DNA reads TGTGCCTGGAGTTTTCAGGGGGTTGAGACCCAGTACTTC.

The chain is built from TRBV19 and TRBJ2-1; TRBD2 is a possible D gene (5 bases). The germline gives CDR1 LNHDA, CDR2 SQIVND (reference sequence). This CDR3 spans 12 amino acids. The V gene lost 9 bases and the J gene lost 8 bases, with 14 bases spanning the gap. DNA of the CDR3: TGTGCCAGCGGAGGAGGTATCCATGAGCAGTTCTTC. It translates to CASGGGIHEQFF.

The rearrangement links TRBV18 to TRBJ2-5; D is unresolved. The CDR3 length is 14 residues. Trimming pared 3 bases from V and 0 bases from J, leaving 8 bases between. From germline, CDR1 is KGHSH and CDR2 LQKENI. The CDR3 bases are TGTGCCAGCTCACCCGTCGGTCACCAAGAGACCCAGTACTTC. As protein: CASSPVGHQETQYF.